This T cell receptor (beta chain) was profiled in a study of blood T cells in healthy people across ages. V was shortened by 10 bases and J by 3 bases, with 4 bases between the two germline ends. Germline V CDR1 and CDR2: SNHLY, FYNNEI. CDR3 length: 10 amino acids. Through a sample-barcoded 5' primer and a J-beta primer mix, a second PCR was run for roughly 6 to 11 cycles. One entry per CDR3 protein results from TCRdb running MiXCR on the 5' RACE reads. The sample lists some 1.1 million distinct CDR3 sequences; around two fifths were seen once. Overall study findings and caveats: Leaving the PBMCs unsorted stopped any conclusive comparison of naive versus antigen-experienced cells.

A word on this clonotype: Its antigen is as yet unknown.

The sample was blood. The TCR comes from a man between 18 and 35 years old in good health. The genes are TRBV2 and TRBJ2-1; D unclear. Here the CDR3 DNA reads TGTGCCACGCTCTACAATGAGCAGTTCTTC. Its protein product is CATLYNEQFF.